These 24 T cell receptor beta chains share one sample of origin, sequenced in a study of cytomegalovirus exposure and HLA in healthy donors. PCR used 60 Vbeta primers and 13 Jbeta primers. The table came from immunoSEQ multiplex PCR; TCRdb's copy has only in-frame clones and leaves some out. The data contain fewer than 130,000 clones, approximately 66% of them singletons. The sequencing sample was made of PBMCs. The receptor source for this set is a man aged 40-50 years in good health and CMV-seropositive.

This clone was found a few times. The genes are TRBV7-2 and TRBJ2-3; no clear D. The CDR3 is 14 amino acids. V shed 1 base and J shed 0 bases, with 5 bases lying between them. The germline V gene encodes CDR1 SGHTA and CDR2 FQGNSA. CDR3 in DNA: TGTGCCAGCAGCTTAGATCCGAGCACAGATACGCAGTATTTT. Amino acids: CASSLDPSTDTQYF.

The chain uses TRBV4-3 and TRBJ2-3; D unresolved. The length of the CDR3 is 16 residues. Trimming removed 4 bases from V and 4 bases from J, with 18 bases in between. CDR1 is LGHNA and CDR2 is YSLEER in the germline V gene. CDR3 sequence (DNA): TGCGCCAGCAGCCCCGTCCTACGCGAACCCGCAGATACGCAGTATTTT. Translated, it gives CASSPVLREPADTQYF.

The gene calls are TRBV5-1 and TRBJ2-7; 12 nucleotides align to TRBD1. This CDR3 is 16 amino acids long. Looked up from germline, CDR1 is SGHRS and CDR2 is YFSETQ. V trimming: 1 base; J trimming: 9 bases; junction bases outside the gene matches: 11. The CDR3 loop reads CASSLQSGQGAQGQYF. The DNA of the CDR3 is TGCGCCAGCAGCTTGCAGTCGGGACAGGGGGCCCAGGGGCAGTACTTC.

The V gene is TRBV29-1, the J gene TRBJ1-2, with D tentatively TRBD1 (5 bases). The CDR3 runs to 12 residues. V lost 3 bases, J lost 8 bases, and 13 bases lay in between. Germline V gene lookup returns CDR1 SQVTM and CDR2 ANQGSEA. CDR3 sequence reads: CSVEGTGGGYTF. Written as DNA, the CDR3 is TGCAGCGTTGAGGGGACCGGGGGGGGCTACACCTTC. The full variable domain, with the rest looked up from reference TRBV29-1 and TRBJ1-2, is SAVISQKPSRDICQRGTSLTIQCQVDSQVTMMFWYRQQPGQSLTLIATANQGSEATYESGFVIDKFPISRPNLTFSTLTVSNMSPEDSSIYLCSVEGTGGGYTFGSGTRLTVV.

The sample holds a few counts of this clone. Written as DNA, the CDR3 is TGTGCCAGCAGCCCGACAGGGAATATGGAGACCCAGTACTTC. Translated: CASSPTGNMETQYF. The chain is built from TRBV28 and TRBJ2-5, with 7 nucleotides matching TRBD1. Germline V gives CDR1 MDHEN, CDR2 SYDVKM. The CDR3 contains 14 residues. J gave up 5 bases and V 6 bases, and 9 bases lay outside the gene matches.

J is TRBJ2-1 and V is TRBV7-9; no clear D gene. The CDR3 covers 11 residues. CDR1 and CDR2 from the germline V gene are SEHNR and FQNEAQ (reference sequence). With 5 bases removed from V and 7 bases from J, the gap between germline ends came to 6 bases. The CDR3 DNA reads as TGTGCCAGCAGCCCGGAGAATGAGCAGTTCTTC. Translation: CASSPENEQFF. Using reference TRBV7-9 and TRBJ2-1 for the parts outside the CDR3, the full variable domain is DTGVSQNPRHKITKRGQNVTFRCDPISEHNRLYWYRQTLGQGPEFLTYFQNEAQLEKSRLLSDRFSAERPKGSFSTLEIQRTEQGDSAMYLCASSPENEQFFGPGTRLTVL.

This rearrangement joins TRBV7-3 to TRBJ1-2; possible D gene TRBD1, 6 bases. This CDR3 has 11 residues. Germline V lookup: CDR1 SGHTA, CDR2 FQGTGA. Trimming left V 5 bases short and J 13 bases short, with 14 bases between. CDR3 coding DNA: TGTGCCAGCAGCCAAGGCGGGGGGCCCACCTTC. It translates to CASSQGGGPTF.

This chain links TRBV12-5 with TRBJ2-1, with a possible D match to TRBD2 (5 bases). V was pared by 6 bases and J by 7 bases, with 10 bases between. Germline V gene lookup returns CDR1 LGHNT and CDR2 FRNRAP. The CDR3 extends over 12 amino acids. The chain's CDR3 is CASGTPGNEQFF. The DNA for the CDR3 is TGTGCTAGTGGGACCCCGGGGAATGAGCAGTTCTTC.

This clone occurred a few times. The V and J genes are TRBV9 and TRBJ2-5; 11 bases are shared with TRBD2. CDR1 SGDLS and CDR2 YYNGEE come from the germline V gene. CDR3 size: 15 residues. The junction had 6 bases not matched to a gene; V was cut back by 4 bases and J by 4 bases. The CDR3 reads CASSPRLAGPETQYF. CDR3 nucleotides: TGTGCCAGCAGCCCAAGACTAGCGGGACCAGAGACCCAGTACTTC. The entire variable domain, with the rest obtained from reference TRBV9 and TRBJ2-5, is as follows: DSGVTQTPKHLITATGQRVTLRCSPRSGDLSVYWYQQSLDQGLQFLIQYYNGEERAKGNILERFSAQQFPDLHSELNLSSLELGDSALYFCASSPRLAGPETQYFGPGTRLLVL.

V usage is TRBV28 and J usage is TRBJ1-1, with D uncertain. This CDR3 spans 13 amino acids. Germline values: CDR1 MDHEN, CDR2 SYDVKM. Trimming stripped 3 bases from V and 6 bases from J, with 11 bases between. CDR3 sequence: CASSFTGSPEAFF. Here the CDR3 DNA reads TGTGCCAGCAGTTTCACTGGGAGCCCTGAAGCTTTCTTT.

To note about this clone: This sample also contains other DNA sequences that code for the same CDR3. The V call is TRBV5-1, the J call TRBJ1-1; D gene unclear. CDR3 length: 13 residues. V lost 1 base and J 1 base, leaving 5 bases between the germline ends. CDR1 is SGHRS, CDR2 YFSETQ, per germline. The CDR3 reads CASSLSRNTEAFF. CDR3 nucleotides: TGCGCCAGCAGCTTGTCCAGGAACACTGAAGCTTTCTTT.

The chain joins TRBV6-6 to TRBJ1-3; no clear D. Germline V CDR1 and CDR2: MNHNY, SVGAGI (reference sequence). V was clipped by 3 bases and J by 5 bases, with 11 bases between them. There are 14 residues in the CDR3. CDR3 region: CASSYEGSRNTIYF. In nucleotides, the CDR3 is TGTGCCAGCAGTTATGAGGGCTCAAGAAACACCATATATTTT.

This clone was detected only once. In DNA form, the CDR3 reads TGCGCCAGCAGCTGGACAGGGGCTACCTACGAGCAGTACTTC. Encoded protein: CASSWTGATYEQYF. This chain joins TRBV5-1 and TRBJ2-7; 9 bases match TRBD1. The V and J ends lost 3 bases and 2 bases, in that order; junction bases with no gene match: 3. The CDR3 consists of 14 residues. CDR1 and CDR2 (germline): SGHRS, YFSETQ. Combining the CDR3 with reference TRBV5-1 and TRBJ2-7 gives the whole variable domain KAGVTQTPRYLIKTRGQQVTLSCSPISGHRSVSWYQQTPGQGLQFLFEYFSETQRNKGNFPGRFSGRQFSNSRSEMNVSTLELGDSALYLCASSWTGATYEQYFGPGTRLTVT.

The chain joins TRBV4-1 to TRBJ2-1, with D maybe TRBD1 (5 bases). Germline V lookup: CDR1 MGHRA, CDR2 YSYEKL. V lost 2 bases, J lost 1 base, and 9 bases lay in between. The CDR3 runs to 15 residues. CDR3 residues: CASSQRTLSYNEQFF. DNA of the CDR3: TGCGCCAGCAGCCAAAGGACATTGTCCTACAATGAGCAGTTCTTC.

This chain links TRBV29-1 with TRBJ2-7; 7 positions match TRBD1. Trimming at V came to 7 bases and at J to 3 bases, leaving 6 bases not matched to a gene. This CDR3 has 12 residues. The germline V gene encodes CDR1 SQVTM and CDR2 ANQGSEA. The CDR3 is CSAQGQRYEQYF. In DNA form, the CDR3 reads TGCAGCGCTCAGGGACAGCGCTACGAGCAGTACTTC.

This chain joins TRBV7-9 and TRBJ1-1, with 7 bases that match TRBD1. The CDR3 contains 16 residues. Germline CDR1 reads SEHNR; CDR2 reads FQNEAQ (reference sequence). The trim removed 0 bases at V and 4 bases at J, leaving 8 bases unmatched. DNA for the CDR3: TGTGCCAGCAGCTTAGCTGGCAGGGGGGAGGTCACTGAAGCTTTCTTT. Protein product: CASSLAGRGEVTEAFF.

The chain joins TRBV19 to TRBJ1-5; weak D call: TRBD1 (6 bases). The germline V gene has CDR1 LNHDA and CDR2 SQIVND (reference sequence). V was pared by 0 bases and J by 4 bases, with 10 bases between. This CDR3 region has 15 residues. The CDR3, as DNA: TGTGCCAGTAGTATAGATCTAGGGGGAAATCAGCCCCAGCATTTT. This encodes CASSIDLGGNQPQHF.

DNA for the CDR3: TGTGCCAGCAGCCCACTAGCGGGAGTAACAGATACGCAGTATTTT. Its protein product is CASSPLAGVTDTQYF. This chain uses TRBV6-5 with TRBJ2-3; TRBD2 matches at 11 bases. V lost 6 bases to trimming and J lost 3 bases; unmatched junction nucleotides: 5. Germline V gives CDR1 MNHEY, CDR2 SVGAGI. The CDR3 is made up of 15 amino acids.

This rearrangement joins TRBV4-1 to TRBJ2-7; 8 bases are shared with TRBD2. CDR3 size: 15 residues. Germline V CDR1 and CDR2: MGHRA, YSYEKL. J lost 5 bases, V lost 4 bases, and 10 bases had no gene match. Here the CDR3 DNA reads TGCGCCAGCAGCCTAGGGAGCGGGAGTCCGGACGAGCAGTACTTC. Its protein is CASSLGSGSPDEQYF.

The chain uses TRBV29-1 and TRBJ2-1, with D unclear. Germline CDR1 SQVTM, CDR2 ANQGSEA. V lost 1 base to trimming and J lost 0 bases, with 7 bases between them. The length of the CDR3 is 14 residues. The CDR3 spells CSVEGPSSYNEQFF. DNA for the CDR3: TGCAGCGTTGAAGGTCCCAGCTCCTACAATGAGCAGTTCTTC.

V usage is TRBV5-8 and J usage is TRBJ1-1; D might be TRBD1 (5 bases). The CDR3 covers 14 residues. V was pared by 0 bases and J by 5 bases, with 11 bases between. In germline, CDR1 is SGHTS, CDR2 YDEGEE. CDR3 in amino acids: CASSLVPGVTEAFF. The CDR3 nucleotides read TGTGCCAGCAGCTTGGTCCCGGGGGTTACTGAAGCTTTCTTT. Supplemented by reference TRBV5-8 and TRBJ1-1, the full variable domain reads EAGVTQSPTHLIKTRGQQATLRCSPISGHTSVYWYQQALGLGLQFLLWYDEGEERNRGNFPPRFSGRQFPNYSSELNVNALELEDSALYLCASSLVPGVTEAFFGQGTRLTVV.

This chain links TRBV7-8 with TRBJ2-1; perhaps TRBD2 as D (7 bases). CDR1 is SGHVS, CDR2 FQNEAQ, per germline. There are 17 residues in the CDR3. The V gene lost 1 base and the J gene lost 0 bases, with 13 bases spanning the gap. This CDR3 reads CASSLDGGLSSYNEQFF. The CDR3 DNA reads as TGTGCCAGCAGCTTAGACGGGGGGCTTAGCTCCTACAATGAGCAGTTCTTC.

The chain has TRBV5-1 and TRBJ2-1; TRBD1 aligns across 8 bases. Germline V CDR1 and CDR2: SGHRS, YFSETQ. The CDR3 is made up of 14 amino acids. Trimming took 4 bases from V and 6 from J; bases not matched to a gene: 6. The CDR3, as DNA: TGCGCCAGCAGCCAGGGACAGGAACCCAATGAGCAGTTCTTC. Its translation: CASSQGQEPNEQFF.

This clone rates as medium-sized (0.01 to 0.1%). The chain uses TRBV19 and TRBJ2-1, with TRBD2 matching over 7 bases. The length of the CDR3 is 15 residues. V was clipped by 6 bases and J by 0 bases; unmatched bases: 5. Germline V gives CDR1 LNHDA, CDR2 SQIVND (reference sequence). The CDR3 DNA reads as TGTGCCAGTAGAGCCGGCGGGAGCTCCTACAATGAGCAGTTCTTC. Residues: CASRAGGSSYNEQFF.